The present entry profiles one T cell receptor beta chain with its context. Antigen specificity is unknown. These data originate in a study of Ad26.COV2.S vaccination and SARS-CoV-2 variants. Background on the study: The donor was enrolled in the Ad26.COV2.S arm of the COV1001 trial.

Data came from immunoSEQ multiplex PCR; TCRdb stores just in-frame clones and leaves some out. The table has around 450,000 clones, roughly 91% seen once. The treatment is: 15 to 20 received Ad26.COV2.S at low or high dose, single or two shots; several received placebo; per-sample allocation not given. Day 63 after the first vaccine or placebo injection was the time point for sampling. Losses at the gene ends were 6 bases for V and 4 bases for J; bases not matched to a gene: 6. The germline V gene encodes CDR1 MDHEN and CDR2 SYDVKM. The CDR3 extends over 15 amino acids. Study-level results: Total T cell responses, in the TCR breadth and depth analyses, may have been underestimated.

The V gene is TRBV28, the J gene TRBJ2-2; 9 nucleotides match TRBD1. The sample in question was peripheral blood, obtained in a trial of Ad26.COV2.S vaccine versus placebo. The TCR originated in a person between 18 and 59 years old who received the Ad26.COV2.S COVID-19 vaccine or a placebo. The CDR3 here is CASSSGTGITGELFF. The CDR3 DNA follows: TGTGCCAGCAGCTCCGGGACAGGGATCACCGGGGAGCTGTTTTTT.